This TCR beta chain was retrieved from a study of OX40 agonist ivuxolimab in advanced cancers. Study-wide results and limits: Expanded peripheral T cells had an undetermined antigen specificity. At doses 0.1 to 3.0 mg/kg, CD4+ and CD8+ clones expanded.

Assay used: immunoSEQ multiplex PCR; TCRdb lists only in-frame clones, some missing. The table includes some 33,000 clones, under 95% detected once. In the case of this clone: The target antigen is unknown.

The V and J ends lost 6 bases and 0 bases respectively, with 9 bases between them. CDR1 is LNHDA, CDR2 SQIVND, per germline (reference sequence). The CDR3 has 14 residues. Autoimmune disease history or systemic immunosuppression meant exclusion. At baseline, cycle 4 day 1, and cycle 7 day 1, blood was sampled. The chain is built from TRBV19 and TRBJ1-5; D unresolved. The source material was CD4+ or CD8+ T cells sorted from blood, sampled in a trial of the OX40 agonist ivuxolimab. The TCR comes from an adult with an advanced solid tumor such as melanoma, head and neck, liver or kidney cancer. The CDR3, as DNA: TGTGCCAGTAGGGGCAAGTATAGCAATCAGCCCCAGCATTTT. This codes for CASRGKYSNQPQHF. The complete variable domain, with remaining parts taken from reference TRBV19 and TRBJ1-5, reads DGGITQSPKYLFRKEGQNVTLSCEQNLNHDAMYWYRQDPGQGLRLIYYSQIVNDFQKGDIAEGYSVSREKKESFPLTVTSAQKNPTAFYLCASRGKYSNQPQHFGDGTRLSIL.